What follows describes a single T cell receptor (beta chain). The data were taken from a study of early T cells in non-severe SARS-CoV-2 infection. On the study more broadly: Bulk RNA isolated from unsorted whole blood underwent sequencing; chains were not paired.

cDNA molecules, individually, were tagged with unique molecular identifiers. From the 5' RACE reads, TCRdb called clonotypes with MiXCR, one entry per CDR3 protein. The data show around 81,000 distinct CDR3 sequences, around 14% seen once. What was sequenced was whole blood. The clonotype comes from an adult who was a healthcare worker with PCR-confirmed SARS-CoV-2 infection or an uninfected control (not recorded which).

The CDR3 loop is CASSPPGGQGTGELFF. The CDR3 bases are TGTGCCAGCAGCCCACCGGGGGGACAGGGAACCGGGGAGCTGTTTTTT. The rearrangement joins TRBV7-3 to TRBJ2-2, with 9 bases aligning to TRBD1. After removal of 5 bases from V and 5 bases from J, the junction contained 9 bases not matched to a gene. The germline CDR1 and CDR2 sequences are SGHTA and FQGTGA. The CDR3 extends over 16 amino acids.